These 25 T cell receptor beta chains were sequenced from one sample in a study of T-cell memory formation after mild COVID-19 (dated by TCRdb to the early 2020s). The library was made by 5' RACE. The sample was run on an Illumina NovaSeq 6000. TCRdb cleaned the public reads at Q25 with fastp, built clones with MiXCR and kept in-frame beta chains. Rows are combined by CDR3 protein, so each entry shows the most common genes and DNA. This sample is represented by under 250,000 distinct CDR3 sequences; 15% of them were singletons. The ten largest clonotypes hold 2.1% of the sample. Sequencing was done on a sample of PBMCs or a T cell subset sorted from them (not recorded which). These TCRs come from an adult woman who had mild COVID-19 (a few samples of this study predate the infection). The sample titles of this study are shuffled in the database, so cell type and time point are left out; the donor was told from shared clones.

The chain links TRBV7-6 to TRBJ2-3; no firm D call. Looked up from germline, CDR1 is SGHVS and CDR2 is FNYEAQ. V gave up 1 base and J gave up 1 base, with 6 bases separating them. This CDR3 comprises 14 residues. The CDR3: CASSLDPGTDTQYF. The CDR3 coding sequence is TGTGCCAGCAGCTTAGATCCTGGCACAGATACGCAGTATTTT.

This clonotype was recorded a few times. The gene calls are TRBV4-2 and TRBJ2-3; 10 bases map to TRBD2. Germline assignment: CDR1 LGHNA and CDR2 YNFKEQ. Trimming at V came to 0 bases and at J to 5 bases, leaving 8 bases not matched to a gene. The CDR3 length is 17 residues. The chain's CDR3 is CASSQDGSGGQGDTQYF. The CDR3 DNA sequence: TGTGCCAGCAGCCAAGATGGTAGCGGGGGGCAGGGAGATACGCAGTATTTT.

This clonotype has more than one count but fewer than ten. The rearrangement uses TRBV2 and TRBJ2-1, with 8 bases that match TRBD2. CDR1 is SNHLY and CDR2 is FYNNEI in the germline V gene. V shed 2 bases, J shed 3 bases, and the junction held 3 bases outside the gene matches. This CDR3 contains 15 residues. The CDR3 region is CASSEQRGNYNEQFF. CDR3 nucleotides: TGTGCCAGCAGTGAACAGCGGGGGAACTACAATGAGCAGTTCTTC.

The table lists this clonotype with a few counts. The rearrangement links TRBV24-1 to TRBJ2-1; D might be TRBD2 (6 bases). The CDR3 consists of 15 residues. V was shortened by 4 bases and J by 9 bases, with 18 bases between the two germline ends. The germline V gene has CDR1 KGHDR and CDR2 SFDVKD. CDR3 coding DNA: TGTGCCACCAGTGACCCCAGGACTACTGCTGGTGAGCAGTTCTTC. It codes for CATSDPRTTAGEQFF.

The V call is TRBV14, the J call TRBJ2-7, with D maybe TRBD1 (6 bases). The CDR3 consists of 14 residues. Deletions cut 4 bases from V and 6 bases from J, with 16 bases between. CDR1 and CDR2 from the germline V gene are SGHDN and FVKESK. CDR3 DNA sequence: TGTGCCAGCAGCCCACAACAGGGTTTTGGCGAGCAGTACTTC. Encoded protein: CASSPQQGFGEQYF.

The V gene is TRBV12-3 or TRBV12-4, the J gene TRBJ1-2; D possibly corresponds to TRBD1 (5 bases). The germline V and J ends were trimmed by 3 bases and 6 bases, with 14 bases remaining between them. The CDR3 is 14 residues long. CDR3 sequence reads: CASSLTKSGHGYTF. The CDR3 nucleotides read TGTGCCAGCAGTTTGACAAAATCAGGGCATGGCTACACCTTC.

This clonotype was recorded at least ten times. This chain connects TRBV5-6 to TRBJ2-5; TRBD2 might be the D (6 bases). V was shortened by 4 bases and J by 6 bases, with 16 bases between the two germline ends. The CDR3 spans 14 residues. The germline V gene has CDR1 SGHDT and CDR2 YYEEEE. The CDR3 DNA reads TGTGCCAGCAGCGGCCCGGGACTTTTCAAGACCCAGTACTTC. It is translated as CASSGPGLFKTQYF.

This clonotype has only a few counts. The genes are TRBV6-2 or TRBV6-3 and TRBJ1-5, with 7 positions matching TRBD1. CDR3 length: 15 amino acids. The germline V gene encodes CDR1 MNHEY and CDR2 SVGEGT. The V and J ends lost 7 bases and 6 bases, in that order; junction bases with no gene match: 12. The CDR3 is CASTSDRVVGQPQHF. CDR3 DNA: TGTGCCAGCACCTCCGACAGGGTCGTGGGTCAGCCCCAGCATTTT.

The chain is built from TRBV18 and TRBJ2-7, with a weak D call TRBD2 (5 bases). Trimming cost V 0 bases and J 0 bases, with 12 bases left between them. Germline V gene sequence: CDR1 KGHSH, CDR2 LQKENI. The CDR3 loop spans 16 amino acids. This CDR3 reads CASSPPEAVSSYEQYF. In DNA form, the CDR3 reads TGTGCCAGCTCACCACCTGAAGCGGTAAGCTCCTACGAGCAGTACTTC.

The chain has TRBV5-4 and TRBJ1-2; D might be TRBD1 (5 bases). The CDR3 has 16 residues. The ends were cut back, 0 bases at V and 1 base at J, with 13 bases in the middle. Per the germline V gene, CDR1 is SGHNT and CDR2 is YYREEE (reference sequence). CDR3 sequence reads: CASSLDRGTVNYGYTF. Here the CDR3 DNA reads TGTGCCAGCAGCTTGGATAGGGGCACGGTTAACTATGGCTACACCTTC.

This clonotype was counted many times. The rearrangement links TRBV7-2 to TRBJ2-3, with D unclear. The CDR3 has 13 residues. Germline CDR1 is SGHTA and CDR2 is FQGNSA. Trimming took 5 bases from V and 2 from J, leaving 8 bases between them. CDR3 in DNA: TGTGCCAGCAGCCCCGCCCCCACAGATACGCAGTATTTT. Encoded protein: CASSPAPTDTQYF.

The V and J genes are TRBV5-1 and TRBJ1-1, with D perhaps TRBD1 (5 bases). The germline gives CDR1 SGHRS, CDR2 YFSETQ. Between the trimmed V and J ends, which lost 0 bases and 1 base, there was a span of 16 bases. The CDR3 consists of 17 residues. The CDR3 spells CASSLGQGSRGNTEAFF. CDR3 DNA: TGCGCCAGCAGCTTGGGGCAGGGCTCACGGGGGAACACTGAAGCTTTCTTT.

This clonotype was picked up one time. The chain couples TRBV3-1 to TRBJ1-4; 8 bases line up with TRBD1. This CDR3 is 15 amino acids long. V lost 3 bases and J lost 4; bases outside the gene matches: 4. Looked up from germline, CDR1 is LGHDT and CDR2 is YNNKEL (reference sequence). The CDR3 reads CASSHQDRGNEKLFF. The DNA of the CDR3 is TGTGCCAGCAGCCACCAAGACAGGGGTAATGAAAAACTGTTTTTT.

The chain is built from TRBV11-2 and TRBJ2-5; D uncertain. There are 10 residues in the CDR3. Trimming removed 10 bases from V and 2 bases from J, with 5 bases in between. Germline V CDR1 and CDR2: SGHAT, FQNNGV. The CDR3 sequence: CAKLQETQYF. Here the CDR3 DNA reads TGTGCCAAGCTACAAGAGACCCAGTACTTC.

This sequence joins TRBV12-3 or TRBV12-4 and TRBJ2-7; 9 bases are shared with TRBD2. V lost 6 bases and J lost 4; bases outside the gene matches: 7. The CDR3 is made up of 14 amino acids. CDR3 region: CASSPTSGAYEQYF. The CDR3 coding sequence is TGTGCCAGCAGCCCGACTAGCGGAGCATACGAGCAGTACTTC.

The chain couples TRBV25-1 to TRBJ1-1, with D unresolved. Germline V gives CDR1 MGHDK, CDR2 SYGVNS. The germline V and J ends were trimmed by 8 bases and 1 base, with 8 bases remaining between them. CDR3 length equals 12 residues. CDR3 bases: TGTGCCAGCCCCAGAAGGAACACTGAAGCTTTCTTT. This encodes CASPRRNTEAFF.

This clonotype was seen a handful of times. The genes are TRBV5-1 and TRBJ2-2; TRBD1 is a possible D gene (6 bases). Germline assignment: CDR1 SGHRS and CDR2 YFSETQ. Trimming took 8 bases from V and 1 from J, leaving 12 bases between them. The CDR3 spans 14 residues. The CDR3 loop is CASGMTGNTGELFF. As DNA, the CDR3 is TGCGCCAGTGGGATGACAGGGAACACCGGGGAGCTGTTTTTT.

This clonotype was seen repeatedly, ten times or more. This sequence joins TRBV7-8 and TRBJ2-7, with D unclear. The CDR3 spans 14 residues. In germline, CDR1 is SGHVS, CDR2 FQNEAQ. Between the trimmed V and J ends, which lost 1 base and 4 bases, there was a span of 11 bases. This CDR3 is CASSLGPTAYEQYF. The CDR3 region has the DNA TGTGCCAGCAGCTTAGGACCAACCGCGTACGAGCAGTACTTC.

Only a few counts were recorded for this clonotype. This rearrangement joins TRBV7-8 to TRBJ2-3; no firm D call. The CDR3 is made up of 16 amino acids. The germline V and J ends were trimmed by 0 bases and 2 bases, with 12 bases remaining between them. From germline, CDR1 is SGHVS and CDR2 FQNEAQ. CDR3 sequence reads: CASSLAHGILTDTQYF. In nucleotides, the CDR3 is TGTGCCAGCAGCTTAGCGCATGGAATCCTCACAGATACGCAGTATTTT. The entire variable domain, with the rest obtained from reference TRBV7-8 and TRBJ2-3, is as follows: GAGVSQSPRYKVAKRGQDVALRCDPISGHVSLFWYQQALGQGPEFLTYFQNEAQLDKSGLPSDRFFAERPEGSVSTLKIQRTQQEDSAVYLCASSLAHGILTDTQYFGPGTRLTVL.

This clonotype was found a few times. The chain carries TRBV19 and TRBJ2-3; 8 bases are a match to TRBD2. The CDR3 is made up of 15 amino acids. CDR1 is LNHDA and CDR2 is SQIVND in the germline V gene (reference sequence). The V and J ends lost 4 bases and 1 base, in that order; junction bases with no gene match: 4. This chain's CDR3 is CASSTAREGTDTQYF. CDR3 nucleotides: TGTGCCAGTAGTACCGCGCGGGAGGGCACAGATACGCAGTATTTT.

V and J are TRBV28 and TRBJ1-1; D gene ambiguous. The V and J ends lost 3 bases and 4 bases respectively, with 6 bases between them. The CDR3 extends over 12 amino acids. Germline V gene data show CDR1 as MDHEN and CDR2 as SYDVKM. The CDR3 spells CASSFVLTEAFF. The CDR3 region has the DNA TGTGCCAGCAGTTTTGTCCTCACTGAAGCTTTCTTT.

J is TRBJ1-6 and V is TRBV12-3 or TRBV12-4; 8 bases map to TRBD1. The trim removed 6 bases at V and 10 bases at J, leaving 8 bases unmatched. The CDR3 runs 14 residues. The CDR3 nucleotides are TGTGCCAGCAGCCGCGACAGGGGAGGATCACCCCTCCACTTT. Amino acids: CASSRDRGGSPLHF.

The chain combines TRBV20-1 with TRBJ2-7; D call uncertain. Looked up from germline, CDR1 is DFQATT and CDR2 is SNEGSKA (reference sequence). CDR3 length equals 12 residues. V lost 3 bases to trimming and J lost 3 bases, with 9 bases between them. The CDR3 nucleotides read TGCAGTGCTAGGGGTATCAACTACGAGCAGTACTTC. It translates to CSARGINYEQYF.

The chain has TRBV19 and TRBJ1-4; TRBD1 is a possible D gene (6 bases). V shed 3 bases and J shed 7 bases, with 12 bases lying between them. CDR3 length: 14 amino acids. Germline CDR1 reads LNHDA; CDR2 reads SQIVND (reference sequence). Written as DNA, the CDR3 is TGTGCCAGTAGTATTGACAGGTTCCGTGAAAAACTGTTTTTT. It is translated as CASSIDRFREKLFF. The whole variable domain, filled in from reference TRBV19 and TRBJ1-4, reads DGGITQSPKYLFRKEGQNVTLSCEQNLNHDAMYWYRQDPGQGLRLIYYSQIVNDFQKGDIAEGYSVSREKKESFPLTVTSAQKNPTAFYLCASSIDRFREKLFFGSGTQLSVL.

This clonotype occurred many times. This rearrangement joins TRBV11-1 to TRBJ2-1; D gene ambiguous. Germline V gives CDR1 SGHAT, CDR2 FQDESV (reference sequence). The ends were cut back, 5 bases at V and 8 bases at J, with 10 bases in the middle. CDR3 length equals 12 residues. The CDR3 nucleotides read TGTGCCAGCAGCCCTCGGTACGATGAGCAGTTCTTC. This gives the protein CASSPRYDEQFF.